The present T cell receptor (beta chain) was sequenced within a study of cytomegalovirus exposure and HLA in healthy donors. Study information: The roughly 110 validation repertoires were reported in a later analysis to have been generated on the same platform as the approximately 600 first-cohort repertoires.

Study results and limitations: The listing of fewer than 200 TCR beta chains classed them as cytomegalovirus-associated. TCR sequences were mostly rare, though some public TCRs occurred in many donors. The authors confirmed in vitro that a few CMV-associated chains were specific for CMV antigens.

Germline CDR1 reads GTSNPN; CDR2 reads SVGIG (reference sequence). Trimming removed 3 bases from V and 3 bases from J, with 21 bases in between. The CDR3 has 16 amino acids. Only in-frame clones appear in the TCRdb table, and some are missing; sequencing was by immunoSEQ multiplex PCR. The data hold more than 90,000 clones, with approximately 93% observed a single time. A remark on this clone: What it recognizes is unknown.

The receptor was derived from a woman in her thirties in good health and CMV-seropositive. V gene TRBV30 combines with J gene TRBJ2-7, with a possible D match to TRBD2 (7 bases). Material for sequencing was PBMCs. The CDR3 DNA is TGTGCCTGGAGCCAAAGACTGGGGGGGCGCATCTACGAGCAGTACTTC. It is translated as CAWSQRLGGRIYEQYF. Looking up the rest from reference TRBV30 and TRBJ2-7 gives the full variable domain: SQTIHQWPATLVQPVGSPLSLECTVEGTSNPNLYWYRQAAGRGLQLLFYSVGIGQISSEVPQNLSASRPQDRQFILSSKKLLLSDSGFYLCAWSQRLGGRIYEQYFGPGTRLTVT.